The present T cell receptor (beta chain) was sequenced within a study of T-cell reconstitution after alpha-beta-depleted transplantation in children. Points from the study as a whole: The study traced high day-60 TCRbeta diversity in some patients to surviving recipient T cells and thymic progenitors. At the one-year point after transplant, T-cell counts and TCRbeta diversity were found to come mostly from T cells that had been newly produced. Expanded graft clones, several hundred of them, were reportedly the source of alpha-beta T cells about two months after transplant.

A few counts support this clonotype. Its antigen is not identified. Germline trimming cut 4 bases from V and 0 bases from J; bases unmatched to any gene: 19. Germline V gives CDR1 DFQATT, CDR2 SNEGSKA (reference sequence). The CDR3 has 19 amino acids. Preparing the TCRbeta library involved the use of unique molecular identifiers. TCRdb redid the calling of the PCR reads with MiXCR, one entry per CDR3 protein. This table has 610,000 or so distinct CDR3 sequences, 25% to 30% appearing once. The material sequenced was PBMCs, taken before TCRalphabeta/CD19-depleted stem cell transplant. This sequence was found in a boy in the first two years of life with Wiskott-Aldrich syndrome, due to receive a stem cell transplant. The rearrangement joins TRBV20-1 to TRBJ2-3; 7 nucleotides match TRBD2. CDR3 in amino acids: CSAKGGGRGRIFSTDTQYF. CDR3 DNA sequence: TGCAGTGCTAAGGGTGGAGGGCGCGGGAGAATATTTAGCACAGATACGCAGTATTTT.